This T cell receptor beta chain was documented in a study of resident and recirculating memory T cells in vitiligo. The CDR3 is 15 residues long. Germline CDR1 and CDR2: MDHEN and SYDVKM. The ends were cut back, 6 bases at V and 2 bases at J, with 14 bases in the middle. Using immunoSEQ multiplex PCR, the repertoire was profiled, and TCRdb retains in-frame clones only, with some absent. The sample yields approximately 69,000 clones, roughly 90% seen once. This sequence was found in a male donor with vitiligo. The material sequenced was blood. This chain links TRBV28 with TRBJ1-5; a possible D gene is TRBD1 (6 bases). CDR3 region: CASREQGVRNQPQHF. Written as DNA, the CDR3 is TGTGCCAGCAGGGAACAGGGAGTACGCAATCAGCCCCAGCATTTT.